A single sample is the source of the 22 T cell receptor beta chains below, sequenced in a study of shared clonotypes between healthy human individuals. Profiling relied on immunoSEQ multiplex PCR, and the TCRdb table lists in-frame clones only, not all of them. There are 2.5 million or so clones in the sample; more than 90% occur only once, and under 0.15% lies in the top ten. The sample consisted of naive CD4+ T cells sorted from blood. Subset described: CD45RA+ positively selected. The source of these receptors is a man between 18 and 35 years old in good health.

The chain uses TRBV10-3 and TRBJ1-6; no clear D gene. CDR1 is ENHRY and CDR2 is SYGVKD in the germline V gene. V was trimmed by 1 base and J by 11 bases, leaving 18 bases between them. This CDR3 is built from 16 residues. In nucleotides, the CDR3 is TGTGCCATCAGTGAGTTAGGTATCGGTGCCGGGGCACCCCTCCACTTT. Translating gives CAISELGIGAGAPLHF.

The chain uses TRBV7-6 and TRBJ1-4; D is unresolved. The germline V and J ends were trimmed by 0 bases and 8 bases, with 10 bases remaining between them. Germline V gene data show CDR1 as SGHVS and CDR2 as FNYEAQ. There are 14 residues in the CDR3. CDR3 loop: CASSLAGALEKLFF. The CDR3 DNA sequence: TGTGCCAGCAGCTTAGCGGGCGCTCTCGAAAAACTGTTTTTT.

The chain couples TRBV19 to TRBJ2-6, with D hard to call. V lost 5 bases, J lost 3 bases, and 11 bases lay in between. The CDR3 covers 15 residues. Germline V gene lookup returns CDR1 LNHDA and CDR2 SQIVND (reference sequence). DNA of the CDR3: TGTGCCAGTAGTGAGGTAGGGTTTGGGGCCAACGTCCTGACTTTC. This sequence encodes CASSEVGFGANVLTF. Full variable domain (outside the CDR3, taken from reference TRBV19 and TRBJ2-6): DGGITQSPKYLFRKEGQNVTLSCEQNLNHDAMYWYRQDPGQGLRLIYYSQIVNDFQKGDIAEGYSVSREKKESFPLTVTSAQKNPTAFYLCASSEVGFGANVLTFGAGSRLTVL.

V and J are TRBV12-5 and TRBJ2-3, with 10 positions matching TRBD2. After removal of 1 base from V and 6 bases from J, the junction contained 13 bases not matched to a gene. CDR1 LGHNT and CDR2 FRNRAP come from the germline V gene. CDR3 length: 18 amino acids. The CDR3 protein is CASGLDPGLALPWDTQYF. The CDR3, as DNA: TGTGCTAGTGGTTTGGACCCGGGACTAGCGTTACCCTGGGATACGCAGTATTTT.

The chain combines TRBV5-1 with TRBJ1-1, with D unclear. This CDR3 comprises 14 residues. The V and J ends lost 3 bases and 1 base respectively, with 10 bases between them. CDR1 SGHRS and CDR2 YFSETQ come from the germline V gene. For the CDR3, the DNA is TGCGCCAGCAGCTCCCAGACCTCGAACACTGAAGCTTTCTTT. Translation gives CASSSQTSNTEAFF.

CDR3 nucleotide sequence: TGTGCCAGCAGTTGGAGCGGGAGGGCCTACGAGCAGTACTTC. This gives the protein CASSWSGRAYEQYF. The V gene is TRBV6-5, the J gene TRBJ2-7, with 10 bases matching TRBD2. Germline values: CDR1 MNHEY, CDR2 SVGAGI. This CDR3 region has 14 residues. With V trimmed by 4 bases and J by 2 bases, 2 bases remained unmatched.

The chain links TRBV28 to TRBJ2-7; 7 bases map to TRBD1. The CDR3 totals 15 residues. V gave up 3 bases and J gave up 6 bases; unmatched junction bases: 11. From germline, CDR1 is MDHEN and CDR2 SYDVKM. CDR3 in amino acids: CASSFLYRGRVEQYF. CDR3 bases: TGTGCCAGCAGTTTCTTATACAGGGGTCGGGTCGAGCAGTACTTC.

The rearrangement uses TRBV5-1 and TRBJ2-5, with 9 bases matching TRBD2. Germline V gene lookup returns CDR1 SGHRS and CDR2 YFSETQ. Trimming at V came to 0 bases and at J to 5 bases, leaving 5 bases not matched to a gene. The CDR3 has 15 amino acids. The CDR3 bases are TGCGCCAGCAGCTTGGTCGGCCTAGCGGGGGAGACCCAGTACTTC. This encodes CASSLVGLAGETQYF.

Of note for this clone: The same CDR3 arises from other DNA sequences in this sample as well. The chain combines TRBV29-1 with TRBJ1-1, with 10 bases aligning to TRBD1. Unmatched junction bases numbered 8, after V lost 1 base and J lost 6 bases. CDR1 is SQVTM and CDR2 is ANQGSEA in the germline V gene. The CDR3 extends over 15 amino acids. CDR3 nucleotides: TGCAGCGTTGAAGGGCGGGACAGGGGTCTCCCTGAAGCTTTCTTT. Residues: CSVEGRDRGLPEAFF.

This chain links TRBV4-1 with TRBJ1-2; 9 bases align to TRBD1. The length of the CDR3 is 17 residues. With 5 bases clipped from V and 8 bases from J, the junction kept 18 bases outside the gene matches. Per germline, CDR1 MGHRA and CDR2 YSYEKL. The CDR3 DNA follows: TGCGCCAGCAGCTGGACCGGGACAGGGAAGCGGATGGGAGGCTACACCTTC. This codes for CASSWTGTGKRMGGYTF.

This chain links TRBV5-4 with TRBJ2-7; the D call may be TRBD1 or TRBD2 (6 bases each). Trimming pared 4 bases from V and 3 bases from J, leaving 17 bases between. This CDR3 spans 15 amino acids. Germline CDR1 reads SGHNT; CDR2 reads YYREEE (reference sequence). CDR3 amino acids: CASSRGGGLNYEQYF. CDR3 nucleotide sequence: TGTGCCAGCAGCCGCGGAGGGGGGCTAAACTACGAGCAGTACTTC.

This clone appeared a single time. The V gene is TRBV9, the J gene TRBJ2-2; D unresolved. Trimming stripped 1 base from V and 0 bases from J, with 4 bases between. This CDR3 is 14 amino acids long. In germline, CDR1 is SGDLS, CDR2 YYNGEE. DNA for the CDR3: TGTGCCAGCAGCGTAATTGCGAACACCGGGGAGCTGTTTTTT. Protein sequence: CASSVIANTGELFF.

On this clone: The sample carries other DNA sequences with the same CDR3. This chain links TRBV18 with TRBJ2-3; 10 bases match TRBD1. The CDR3 spans 15 residues. V gave up 3 bases and J gave up 4 bases; unmatched junction bases: 4. Germline V gene lookup returns CDR1 KGHSH and CDR2 LQKENI. CDR3 DNA: TGTGCCAGCTCACCCCCCGGACAGGGGGCAGATACGCAGTATTTT. Residues: CASSPPGQGADTQYF.

DNA of the CDR3: TGTGCCAGCAGTGACTCGAAGGGGGGCGAAAATGAGCAGTTCTTC. This sequence encodes CASSDSKGGENEQFF. The chain has TRBV6-4 and TRBJ2-1; D possibly uses TRBD1 or TRBD2 (6 bases each). V was shortened by 0 bases and J by 7 bases, with 13 bases between the two germline ends. Germline CDR1 is MRHNA and CDR2 is SNTAGT. The CDR3 extends over 15 amino acids.

The gene calls are TRBV30 and TRBJ2-5; D perhaps matches TRBD1 (6 bases). The J call may be in error: the DNA end matches TRBJ2-7 better. This CDR3 contains 13 residues. Germline V CDR1 and CDR2: GTSNPN, SVGIG (reference sequence). The CDR3 region has the DNA TGTGCCTGGACCCGGACAGACCTGTACGAGCAGTACTTC. Translation: CAWTRTDLYEQYF.

This rearrangement joins TRBV29-1 to TRBJ2-1; 12 nucleotides agree with TRBD2. J gave up 9 bases and V 3 bases, and 6 bases lay outside the gene matches. This CDR3 is built from 14 residues. Germline loops: CDR1 SQVTM, CDR2 ANQGSEA. As DNA, the CDR3 is TGCAGCGTTGACTGGGGACTAGCGGGTAGTGAGCAGTTCTTC. It is translated as CSVDWGLAGSEQFF.

In the case of this clone: Distinct nucleotide sequences in the sample also encode this CDR3. The rearrangement links TRBV30 to TRBJ1-5, with D possibly matching TRBD1 (5 bases). Trimming stripped 1 base from V and 0 bases from J, with 10 bases between. The length of the CDR3 is 15 residues. Germline loops: CDR1 GTSNPN, CDR2 SVGIG (reference sequence). CDR3 region: CAWSGGSYSNQPQHF. DNA for the CDR3: TGTGCCTGGAGTGGGGGCAGCTATAGCAATCAGCCCCAGCATTTT.

About this clone itself: At the DNA level, this CDR3 is encoded by other sequences in the same sample as well. The V gene is TRBV9, the J gene TRBJ1-3; D uncertain. CDR1 and CDR2 (germline): SGDLS, YYNGEE. The V gene lost 0 bases and the J gene lost 2 bases, with 6 bases spanning the gap. CDR3 length: 14 amino acids. The CDR3, as DNA: TGTGCCAGCAGCGTAGATAGTACTGGAAACACCATATATTTT. Residues: CASSVDSTGNTIYF.

V usage is TRBV11-3 and J usage is TRBJ2-3; perhaps D is TRBD1 or TRBD2 (6 bases each). Trimming removed 5 bases at V and 5 bases at J, with 14 bases between. In germline, CDR1 is SGHNT, CDR2 YENEEA. There are 14 residues in the CDR3. Here the CDR3 reads CASSPGRGQDTQYF. CDR3 DNA: TGTGCCAGCAGCCCAGGCCGGGGGCAAGATACGCAGTATTTT.

The J gene is TRBJ1-3, the V gene TRBV7-9; D remains unclear. Trimming shortened V by 3 bases and J by 0 bases, and 9 bases separated the two germline ends. This CDR3 comprises 15 residues. From germline, CDR1 is SEHNR and CDR2 FQNEAQ (reference sequence). The CDR3: CASSFFLVSGNTIYF. The CDR3 DNA is TGTGCCAGCAGCTTTTTTCTCGTCTCTGGAAACACCATATATTTT.

A word on this clone: Other DNA sequences in this sample translate to the same CDR3. The V and J genes are TRBV9 and TRBJ2-5; no firm D call. V was shortened by 0 bases and J by 5 bases, with 11 bases between the two germline ends. The CDR3 covers 14 residues. CDR1 SGDLS and CDR2 YYNGEE come from the germline V gene. The CDR3 here is CASSVGTLKETQYF. The CDR3 DNA follows: TGTGCCAGCAGCGTAGGCACCTTGAAGGAGACCCAGTACTTC. Full variable domain (missing parts from reference TRBV9 and TRBJ2-5): DSGVTQTPKHLITATGQRVTLRCSPRSGDLSVYWYQQSLDQGLQFLIQYYNGEERAKGNILERFSAQQFPDLHSELNLSSLELGDSALYFCASSVGTLKETQYFGPGTRLLVL.

Notes on this clone: Other nucleotide sequences from this sample produce the same CDR3. The chain couples TRBV5-1 to TRBJ2-3; D remains ambiguous. This CDR3 region has 14 residues. V was pared by 1 base and J by 1 base, with 7 bases between. The germline V gene has CDR1 SGHRS and CDR2 YFSETQ. The CDR3 reads CASSLLLGTDTQYF. CDR3 nucleotide sequence: TGCGCCAGCAGCTTGCTTCTAGGCACAGATACGCAGTATTTT.